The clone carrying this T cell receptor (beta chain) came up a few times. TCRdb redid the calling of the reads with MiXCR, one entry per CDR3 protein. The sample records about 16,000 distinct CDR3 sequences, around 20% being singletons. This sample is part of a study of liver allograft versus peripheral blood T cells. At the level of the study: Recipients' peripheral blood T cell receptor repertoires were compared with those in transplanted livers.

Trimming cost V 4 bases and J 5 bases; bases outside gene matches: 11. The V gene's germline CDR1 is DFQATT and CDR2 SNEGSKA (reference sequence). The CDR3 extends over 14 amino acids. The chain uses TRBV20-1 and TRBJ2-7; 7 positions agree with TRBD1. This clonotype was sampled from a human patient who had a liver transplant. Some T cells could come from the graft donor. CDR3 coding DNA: TGCAGTGCTACGGAACCCGGGACAGTGAACGAGCAGTACTTC. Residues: CSATEPGTVNEQYF.